One and the same sample provided the 9 T cell receptor beta chains below, sequenced in a study of T cells in localized non-small cell lung cancer. Some clones are missing from TCRdb's copy, which holds only in-frame ones; the method was immunoSEQ multiplex PCR. Here the sample spans approximately 22,000 clones, roughly 90% being singletons. The sample was peripheral blood, taken before any cancer treatment. These receptors were collected from a male donor older than 55 with stage I squamous cell lung carcinoma.

The CDR3 here is CASRKPGTGKDGYTF. The CDR3 bases are TGTGCCAGCAGGAAGCCGGGGACAGGGAAGGATGGCTACACCTTC. The genes are TRBV6-5 and TRBJ1-2; 9 bases fit TRBD1. The V and J ends lost 6 bases and 6 bases, in that order; junction bases with no gene match: 11. The CDR3 loop spans 15 amino acids. CDR1 is MNHEY and CDR2 is SVGAGI in the germline V gene.

V is TRBV28 and J is TRBJ2-7; a possible D gene is TRBD1 (5 bases). Trimming took 2 bases from V and 3 from J, leaving 11 bases between them. The CDR3 extends over 14 amino acids. Germline V gives CDR1 MDHEN, CDR2 SYDVKM. The DNA of the CDR3 is TGTGCCAGCAGTTTAGGGGCATCGGGCTACGAGCAGTACTTC. Encoded protein: CASSLGASGYEQYF.

The genes are TRBV6-5 and TRBJ2-3, with TRBD1 identical over 9 bases. V gave up 4 bases and J gave up 2 bases; unmatched junction bases: 4. This CDR3 region has 15 residues. Germline V gene lookup returns CDR1 MNHEY and CDR2 SVGAGI. The CDR3 sequence is CASSSGQGNTDTQYF. The CDR3 nucleotides read TGTGCCAGCAGTTCGGGACAGGGAAACACAGATACGCAGTATTTT.

The V gene is TRBV15, the J gene TRBJ2-2; 8 nucleotides align to TRBD2. The CDR3 runs 15 residues. V was pared by 11 bases and J by 3 bases, with 11 bases of the junction left unmatched. Germline V CDR1 and CDR2: LNHNV, YYDKDF (reference sequence). CDR3 loop: CASSRGARDTGELFF. For the CDR3, the DNA is TGTGCCTCCTCGCGGGGGGCAAGGGACACCGGGGAGCTGTTTTTT.

The rearrangement links TRBV7-3 to TRBJ2-3; D gene uncertain. V lost 5 bases to trimming and J lost 5 bases, with 23 bases between them. The germline CDR1 and CDR2 sequences are SGHTA and FQGTGA. The length of the CDR3 is 17 residues. The DNA of the CDR3 is TGTGCCAGCAGCCCAGAGCCTCCCGGGTCGGCTCGAGATACGCAGTATTTT. The encoded protein is CASSPEPPGSARDTQYF.

The rearrangement joins TRBV7-2 to TRBJ1-3; tentatively, D is TRBD1 (5 bases). This CDR3 has 13 residues. Germline V gives CDR1 SGHTA, CDR2 FQGNSA. V lost 1 base, J lost 4 bases, and 5 bases lay in between. CDR3 protein: CASSLGGGNTIYF. CDR3 bases: TGTGCCAGCAGCTTAGGGGGGGGAAACACCATATATTTT.

The gene calls are TRBV18 and TRBJ1-3, with 11 bases identical to TRBD1. Germline loops: CDR1 KGHSH, CDR2 LQKENI. The CDR3 is 17 residues long. J gave up 4 bases and V 3 bases, and 8 bases lay outside the gene matches. The CDR3 bases are TGTGCCAGCTCACCGGACAGGGGGCGCTTGGGAGGAAACACCATATATTTT. Protein: CASSPDRGRLGGNTIYF.

The chain uses TRBV15 and TRBJ1-5; perhaps TRBD1 as D (6 bases). CDR1 LNHNV and CDR2 YYDKDF come from the germline V gene (reference sequence). CDR3 length: 18 amino acids. V shed 0 bases and J shed 6 bases, with 21 bases lying between them. The CDR3 bases are TGTGCCACCAGCAGAGAAGTGGGGACTCAGGGGCTCGGTCAGCCCCAGCATTTT. Its protein is CATSREVGTQGLGQPQHF. The full variable domain, completed using reference TRBV15 and TRBJ1-5, is DAMVIQNPRYQVTQFGKPVTLSCSQTLNHNVMYWYQQKSSQAPKLLFHYYDKDFNNEADTPDNFQSRRPNTSFCFLDIRSPGLGDTAMYLCATSREVGTQGLGQPQHFGDGTRLSIL.

V and J are TRBV4-1 and TRBJ2-2; the match to TRBD1 covers 10 bases. The CDR3 spans 16 residues. The germline gives CDR1 MGHRA, CDR2 YSYEKL. Trimming took 3 bases from V and 5 from J; bases not matched to a gene: 6. The CDR3 protein is CASSHRQGAYTGELFF. The DNA for the CDR3 is TGCGCCAGCAGCCATAGACAGGGGGCGTATACCGGGGAGCTGTTTTTT.